This T cell receptor (beta chain) was recovered during a study of siplizumab effects on memory and regulatory T cells. Clones were sequenced by immunoSEQ multiplex PCR, and TCRdb holds only the in-frame ones, with some missing. The repertoire holds about 63,000 clones, with around four fifths as singletons. The trim removed 2 bases at V and 3 bases at J, leaving 7 bases unmatched. Germline V gene data show CDR1 as SNHLY and CDR2 as FYNNEI. The CDR3 runs 16 residues. The source material was memory CD4+ T cells sorted from blood. J is TRBJ2-3 and V is TRBV2, with 8 bases fitting TRBD2. This receptor was obtained from a human donor in good health. CDR3 sequence: CASSEFGLAGTDTQYF. For the CDR3, the DNA is TGTGCCAGCAGTGAATTTGGACTAGCTGGGACAGATACGCAGTATTTT.